A selection of T cell receptor beta chains follows, all from one sample in a study of technical replicates of blood from several donors. Using immunoSEQ multiplex PCR, the repertoire was profiled, and TCRdb retains in-frame clones only, with some absent. The sample has 70,000 to 95,000 clones, 91% seen once. The sequenced sample consisted of T cells isolated from PBMCs. These TCRs come from a human donor in good health. Some clones in this sample may be carry-over from other donors' samples. The CDR3 runs from the conserved cysteine through the conserved F or W. D genes are given only for firm matches. Clone size is not always given. Where it is, it says once, few, many or a class for expanded clones.

v_gene,abundance,d_gene,j_gene,CDR3nt,CDR3aa
TRBV7-6,.,.,TRBJ2-7,TGTGCCAGCAGCTTGAATAGCGCCTACGAGCAGTACTTC,CASSLNSAYEQYF
TRBV5-6,.,TRBD1,TRBJ1-5,TGTGCCAGCAGCTTACAGGGGGCGCTTGGTCAGCCCCAGCATTTT,CASSLQGALGQPQHF
TRBV6-1,.,.,TRBJ2-7,TGTGCCAGCAGAACATTAGCGAGAGACTCCTACGAGCAGTACTTC,CASRTLARDSYEQYF
TRBV7-9,once,.,TRBJ2-7,TGTGCCAGCAGCTTACAGGACAGATACGAGCAGTACTTC,CASSLQDRYEQYF
TRBV5-6,.,.,TRBJ2-3,TGTGCCAGCAGCTCTGGACCCGGGAGTCCAGATACGCAGTATTTT,CASSSGPGSPDTQYF
TRBV5-6,.,TRBD1,TRBJ1-2,TGTGCCAGCAGCCCCGGACAGGGAGGCCATGGCTACACCTTC,CASSPGQGGHGYTF
TRBV6-5,.,.,TRBJ2-3,TGTGCCAGCAGTTCCGCAGGTAGAACAGATACGCAGTATTTT,CASSSAGRTDTQYF
TRBV4-1,few,TRBD2,TRBJ2-7,TGCGCCAGCAGCCACGCAGTAGCGGGCCGACACCCCTCCTCCGAGCAGTACTTC,CASSHAVAGRHPSSEQYF
TRBV5-1,.,TRBD2,TRBJ2-5,TGCGCCAGCAGCTCTAAACTAGCGTGGGCAGAGACCCAGTACTTC,CASSSKLAWAETQYF
TRBV2,.,.,TRBJ1-2,TGTGCCAGCAGTCTTACTAACTATGGCTACACCTTC,CASSLTNYGYTF
TRBV7-8,.,.,TRBJ2-3,TGTGCCAGCAGCTTGGGAGTCGGTACGCAGTATTTT,CASSLGVGTQYF
TRBV4-2,once,TRBD1,TRBJ1-4,TGTGCCAGCAGCCAAGTCCCGGGACAGGGAAATGAAAAACTGTTTTTT,CASSQVPGQGNEKLFF
TRBV11-3,.,TRBD2,TRBJ2-4,TGTGCCAGCAGCTTAGGTCTTAGCGGGAGGGGGGACATTCAGTACTTC,CASSLGLSGRGDIQYF
TRBV7-9,.,TRBD2,TRBJ2-1,TGTGCCAGCAGCCGTTCCGGGCGGGAGTTGAATGAGCAGTTCTTC,CASSRSGRELNEQFF
TRBV19,.,TRBD2,TRBJ2-7,TGTGCCAGTAGTTTATTAGCGGGAGAACCCTACGAGCAGTACTTC,CASSLLAGEPYEQYF
TRBV7-2,.,.,TRBJ2-5,TGTGCCAGCAGCTATAGCGGCGCAGAAGAGACCCAGTACTTC,CASSYSGAEETQYF
TRBV28,.,TRBD1,TRBJ1-5,TGTGCCAGCAGTGTCGGACAGGTATTTAGCAATCAGCCCCAGCATTTT,CASSVGQVFSNQPQHF
TRBV11-2,.,.,TRBJ2-7,TGTGCCAGCAGCCCTGCCGGGTACGAGCAGTACTTC,CASSPAGYEQYF
TRBV9,.,.,TRBJ2-1,TGTGCCAGCAGCGTAGCAGGATATAGACGCTACAATGAGCAGTTCTTC,CASSVAGYRRYNEQFF
TRBV28,few,.,TRBJ1-1,TGTGCCAGCAGTCCGACATGGGAGGCTTTCTTT,CASSPTWEAFF
TRBV7-8,.,.,TRBJ1-1,TGTGCCAGCAGCCCCTTAATTACTACTGACACTGAAGCTTTCTTT,CASSPLITTDTEAFF
TRBV29-1,.,TRBD1,TRBJ1-2,TGCAGCGTAGACGCCGGACAGGTTGGAGGCTACACCTTC,CSVDAGQVGGYTF
TRBV5-6,.,.,TRBJ2-7,TGTGCCAGCAGCTTGGTAAGTCAGGGCTACGAGCAGTACTTC,CASSLVSQGYEQYF
TRBV29-1,.,TRBD1,TRBJ1-1,TGCAGCTGTCAGGGGGCTGAAGCTTTCTTT,CSCQGAEAFF
TRBV6-6,.,.,TRBJ1-5,TGTGCCAGCAGTTACCGGGGGGACTATCAGCCCCAGCATTTT,CASSYRGDYQPQHF
TRBV28,.,TRBD1,TRBJ2-7,TGTGCCAGCAGTCCACTTACAGGGGTTGGGTACGAGCAGTACTTC,CASSPLTGVGYEQYF
TRBV4-2,.,TRBD2,TRBJ2-5,TGTGCCAGCAGCCTTCGCCCTAGCGGGGGGGAGACCCAGTACTTC,CASSLRPSGGETQYF
TRBV29-1,.,.,TRBJ1-1,TGCAGCGTTGAAGCCCAAACTGAAGCTTTCTTT,CSVEAQTEAFF
TRBV30,.,.,TRBJ1-2,TGTGCCTGGAGGGACGGCTGGGGAGGCGGCTACACCTTC,CAWRDGWGGGYTF
TRBV28,.,.,TRBJ1-5,TGTGCCAGCAATTCAGGGGTTTATAGCAATCAGCCCCAGCATTTT,CASNSGVYSNQPQHF
TRBV5-1,.,.,TRBJ2-3,TGCGCCAGCAGCGAGTCTCCCCTACTAACAGATACGCAGTATTTT,CASSESPLLTDTQYF
TRBV9,.,TRBD1,TRBJ1-2,TGTGCCAGCAGCGTTCCCGGACAGGAGTGGTATGGCTACACCTTC,CASSVPGQEWYGYTF
TRBV29-1,.,.,TRBJ1-1,TGCAGCGTCATGGGCAGACTAAACACTGAAGCTTTCTTT,CSVMGRLNTEAFF
TRBV28,.,.,TRBJ2-1,TGTGCCAGCAGTTTGTTAGTGGGTGCCGGCGGGAACAATGAGCAGTTCTTC,CASSLLVGAGGNNEQFF
TRBV6-5,.,TRBD1,TRBJ2-7,TGTGCCAGCAGTTACTTGACAGGGATGGTCGAGCAGTACTTC,CASSYLTGMVEQYF
TRBV6-5,.,.,TRBJ1-1,TGTGCCAGCAGTTACTCCAAGGGCGGGCTCACTGAAGCTTTCTTT,CASSYSKGGLTEAFF
TRBV7-2,.,.,TRBJ2-1,TGTGCCAGCAGCTCGGCCTACAATGAGCAGTTCTTC,CASSSAYNEQFF
TRBV6-5,.,.,TRBJ2-1,TGTGCCAGCAGTTTCATTTCCGGGACTCTCTACAATGAGCAGTTCTTC,CASSFISGTLYNEQFF
TRBV7-2,.,.,TRBJ1-1,TGTGCCAGCAGCTTAAGTATTAGTCCGACAAACACTGAAGCTTTCTTT,CASSLSISPTNTEAFF
TRBV10-1,.,.,TRBJ2-7,TGCGCCAGCTCTCAGGGGATGTCCTACGAGCAGTACTTC,CASSQGMSYEQYF
TRBV19,.,TRBD2,TRBJ2-3,TGTGCCAGTAGTTTCCTAGCGGGAGTTTCCACAGATACGCAGTATTTT,CASSFLAGVSTDTQYF
TRBV7-3,.,.,TRBJ1-2,TGTGCCAGCAGCTTAACCCCCGGCTATGGCTACACCTTC,CASSLTPGYGYTF
TRBV5-1,.,.,TRBJ2-7,TGCGCCAGCAGCGAAGTGAACTCCTACGAGCAGTACTTC,CASSEVNSYEQYF
TRBV5-1,once,.,TRBJ2-3,TGCGCCAGCAGCTTGTACGGGGACACAGATACGCAGTATTTT,CASSLYGDTDTQYF
TRBV7-9,.,TRBD1,TRBJ1-1,TGTGCCAGCAGCGGCGGACAGGGGGCGCTTAATGAAGCTTTCTTT,CASSGGQGALNEAFF
TRBV9,.,.,TRBJ1-1,TGTGCCAGCAGCGTAAGAGGGTCGGGAAACACTGAAGCTTTCTTT,CASSVRGSGNTEAFF
TRBV27,once,TRBD1,TRBJ1-2,TGTGCCAGCAGTTTAGCGAGGGGGCGCGGTGGTGGCTACACCTTC,CASSLARGRGGGYTF
TRBV4-1,.,.,TRBJ1-1,TGCGCCAGCAGCCAAGATCCCGGCCAGGGTGACACTGAAGCTTTCTTT,CASSQDPGQGDTEAFF
TRBV9,.,.,TRBJ1-2,TGTGCCAGCAGCGTAGTACCCGACTCCGGTGGAGGCTACACCTTC,CASSVVPDSGGGYTF
TRBV9,.,.,TRBJ2-3,TGTGCCAGCAGCGTAGAGGGAGGGGGTACGCAGTATTTT,CASSVEGGGTQYF
TRBV6-1,.,.,TRBJ1-1,TGTGCCAGCAACAAACAGGGAAACACTGAAGCTTTCTTT,CASNKQGNTEAFF
TRBV28,.,.,TRBJ2-5,TGTGCCAGCAGAGTCAACCTTCGGGAGACCCAGTACTTC,CASRVNLRETQYF
TRBV28,.,.,TRBJ2-7,TGTGCCAGCAGCCCCTGGGGGAGCCTAGCGTCATCCTACGAGCAGTACTTC,CASSPWGSLASSYEQYF
TRBV11-3,.,.,TRBJ1-1,TGTGCCAGCAGCGCAATCGAGTTGGCTTTCTTT,CASSAIELAFF
TRBV5-1,.,.,TRBJ2-1,TGCGCCAGCAGCTTAGGGGATTTCTCCTACAATGAGCAGTTCTTC,CASSLGDFSYNEQFF
TRBV30,.,.,TRBJ1-2,TGTGCCTGGACACGCGCCCGCGGGGGCGCAGGCTATGGCTACACCTTC,CAWTRARGGAGYGYTF
TRBV6-1,once,.,TRBJ2-1,TGTGCCAGCAGTGAAGTACGAGCTAATGAGCAGTTCTTC,CASSEVRANEQFF
TRBV9,.,.,TRBJ1-1,TGTGCCAGCAGCGTAGGGAGGACCGACCGGGCTGAAGCTTTCTTT,CASSVGRTDRAEAFF
TRBV19,.,TRBD1,TRBJ1-1,TGTGCCAGTAGTATCCTCGGGACAGCCATGAACACTGAAGCTTTCTTT,CASSILGTAMNTEAFF